Shown below are 28 T cell receptor beta chains from a single sample sequenced in a study of cytomegalovirus exposure and HLA in healthy donors. Use of 60 Vbeta and 13 Jbeta primers characterized the PCR. Measured with immunoSEQ multiplex PCR; TCRdb has only the in-frame clones, and not every one. The repertoire holds 99,000 or so clones, with over 65% as singletons. Sample: PBMCs. These receptors all stem from a man aged 35-49 years in good health and CMV-seropositive.

This clone has only a few counts. This specimen includes other DNA sequences encoding the same CDR3. This chain connects TRBV5-4 to TRBJ1-6; no clear D gene. The CDR3 covers 14 residues. Trimming shortened V by 0 bases and J by 10 bases, and 11 bases separated the two germline ends. Germline V lookup: CDR1 SGHNT, CDR2 YYREEE (reference sequence). The CDR3 protein is CASSLDRSKSPLHF. For the CDR3, the DNA is TGTGCCAGCAGCTTGGATAGGAGCAAATCACCCCTCCACTTT.

The rearrangement joins TRBV7-9 to TRBJ2-5; the D gene is possibly TRBD1 (6 bases). The J call could be wrong; TRBJ2-7 is a better fit for the DNA end. The CDR3 has 12 residues. Germline values: CDR1 SEHNR, CDR2 FQNEAQ (reference sequence). The CDR3 nucleotides read TGTGCCAGCAGCTTAGGGACAGACGAGCAGTACTTC. Translated, it gives CASSLGTDEQYF.

V gene TRBV27 combines with J gene TRBJ2-5; 9 positions match TRBD1. The DNA end is a closer match to TRBJ2-7, so the J assignment may be wrong. Germline CDR1 is MNHEY and CDR2 is SMNVEV (reference sequence). The CDR3 loop spans 14 amino acids. The CDR3: CASSSRGTGYEQYF. In DNA, the CDR3 is TGTGCCAGCAGTTCCAGAGGGACAGGGTACGAGCAGTACTTC.

This chain links TRBV2 with TRBJ2-5; 9 bases are shared with TRBD2. The CDR3 contains 15 residues. The V segment lost 3 bases and the J segment 5 bases; nucleotides outside the gene matches: 7. CDR1 is SNHLY, CDR2 FYNNEI, per germline. DNA of the CDR3: TGTGCCAGCAGTGAGGCGGGGGGGACGGATGAGACCCAGTACTTC. Protein: CASSEAGGTDETQYF.

The V call is TRBV11-2, the J call TRBJ2-1, with a tentative D call TRBD2 (7 bases). Trimming took off 1 base at V and 5 bases at J, with 15 bases between the two ends. Germline CDR1 reads SGHAT; CDR2 reads FQNNGV. The CDR3 contains 16 residues. The CDR3 region is CASSLGPGAGDNEQFF. DNA for the CDR3: TGTGCCAGCAGCTTAGGGCCGGGGGCGGGGGACAATGAGCAGTTCTTC.

The chain is built from TRBV25-1 and TRBJ2-2, with D tentatively TRBD2 (6 bases). V was pared by 5 bases and J by 5 bases, with 9 bases between. From germline, CDR1 is MGHDK and CDR2 SYGVNS. The CDR3 is 13 amino acids. The CDR3 reads CASSRAGTGELFF. CDR3 nucleotide sequence: TGTGCCAGCAGTCGTGCGGGGACCGGGGAGCTGTTTTTT. Full variable domain (remainder filled in from reference TRBV25-1 and TRBJ2-2): EADIYQTPRYLVIGTGKKITLECSQTMGHDKMYWYQQDPGMELHLIHYSYGVNSTEKGDLSSESTVSRIRTEHFPLTLESARPSHTSQYLCASSRAGTGELFFGEGSRLTVL.

This clone is a singleton in its sample. The CDR3 nucleotides are TGCGCCAGCACGCCCGATCCCGGGACTAAAACCACAGATACGCAGTATTTT. Residues: CASTPDPGTKTTDTQYF. The chain joins TRBV4-1 to TRBJ2-3; 7 nucleotides match TRBD2. Trimming took 7 bases from V and 2 from J; bases not matched to a gene: 15. This CDR3 has 17 amino acids. Germline loops: CDR1 MGHRA, CDR2 YSYEKL.

The chain is built from TRBV10-3 and TRBJ2-7; D unresolved. Germline lookup yields CDR1 ENHRY and CDR2 SYGVKD. The CDR3 totals 12 residues. The V end lost 4 bases, the J end lost 6 bases, and 10 bases lay between the germline ends. The DNA for the CDR3 is TGTGCCATCAGTGCGACTCCTCTCGAGCAGTACTTC. This gives the protein CAISATPLEQYF.

The chain carries TRBV29-1 and TRBJ2-6, with TRBD2 matching over 8 bases. V gave up 4 bases and J gave up 1 base; unmatched junction bases: 6. The germline CDR1 and CDR2 sequences are SQVTM and ANQGSEA. The CDR3 is 16 residues long. In nucleotides, the CDR3 is TGCAGCGTTGTGAAAGCGGGAGCATCTGGGGCCAACGTCCTGACTTTC. This sequence encodes CSVVKAGASGANVLTF.

The chain uses TRBV5-6 and TRBJ1-4; possibly TRBD1 for D (6 bases). Germline CDR1 SGHDT, CDR2 YYEEEE. CDR3 length equals 14 residues. The V gene lost 3 bases and the J gene lost 5 bases, with 11 bases spanning the gap. CDR3 nucleotides: TGTGCCAGCAGCTCCTCCGGGACAAATGAAAAACTGTTTTTT. Residues: CASSSSGTNEKLFF.

The chain couples TRBV5-6 to TRBJ2-1, with a tentative D call TRBD2 (6 bases). V was pared by 3 bases and J by 0 bases, with 13 bases between. The CDR3 is 16 amino acids. CDR1 and CDR2 from the germline V gene are SGHDT and YYEEEE. CDR3 nucleotide sequence: TGTGCCAGCAGCTCACAGCGGGCGAGCTCCTACAATGAGCAGTTCTTC. Protein: CASSSQRASSYNEQFF.

In this sample, this clone turned up once. This chain links TRBV6-6 with TRBJ1-2; D not certain. The CDR3 is 15 residues long. Per germline, CDR1 MNHNY and CDR2 SVGAGI (reference sequence). The V gene lost 0 bases and the J gene lost 0 bases, with 8 bases spanning the gap. CDR3 amino acids: CASSYSHGSNYGYTF. The CDR3, as DNA: TGTGCCAGCAGTTACTCCCACGGTTCTAACTATGGCTACACCTTC.

This sequence joins TRBV28 and TRBJ2-1; 10 bases fit TRBD2. This CDR3 contains 19 residues. J lost 8 bases, V lost 1 base, and 17 bases had no gene match. CDR1 is MDHEN and CDR2 is SYDVKM in the germline V gene. The CDR3 DNA reads as TGTGCCAGCAGTTTATTGTCAGGATTGGGGACTAGCGTCGAATATGAGCAGTTCTTC. Its translation: CASSLLSGLGTSVEYEQFF.

This clone was detected only a few times. This chain connects TRBV19 to TRBJ2-2, with TRBD1 matching over 7 bases. Losses at the gene ends were 7 bases for V and 5 bases for J; bases not matched to a gene: 7. CDR1 and CDR2 (germline): LNHDA, SQIVND (reference sequence). The CDR3 loop spans 14 amino acids. The CDR3 sequence is CASTLDRRTGELFF. In DNA form, the CDR3 reads TGTGCCAGTACCCTGGACAGGAGAACCGGGGAGCTGTTTTTT.

The rearrangement joins TRBV19 to TRBJ1-2; 7 nucleotides align to TRBD1. The CDR3 runs 15 residues. Per germline, CDR1 LNHDA and CDR2 SQIVND (reference sequence). V shed 3 bases and J 4 bases; nucleotides not matched to a gene: 8. The CDR3 sequence is CASSIQAGGIYGYTF. In DNA form, the CDR3 reads TGTGCCAGTAGTATCCAGGCAGGGGGTATCTATGGCTACACCTTC.

With regard to this clone: At one end the junction does not follow the germline gene, possibly because of a read error. The V and J genes are TRBV29-1 and TRBJ2-6, with D maybe TRBD1 (6 bases). The CDR3 length is 16 residues. Germline V lookup: CDR1 SQVTM, CDR2 ANQGSEA. The CDR3 protein is CSVGRGLETGANGLTF. CDR3 nucleotides: TGCAGCGTTGGAAGGGGGTTAGAGACTGGGGCCAACGGCCTGACTTTC.

This chain uses TRBV21-1 with TRBJ1-1. TRBV21-1 is tagged as a pseudogene. There are 13 residues in the CDR3. CDR3 region: CASSKGRGTEAFF. CDR3 nucleotide sequence: TGTGCCAGCAGCAAAGGCCGGGGGACTGAAGCTTTCTTT.

This chain joins TRBV5-1 and TRBJ1-2; D gene unclear. Per the germline V gene, CDR1 is SGHRS and CDR2 is YFSETQ. The CDR3 covers 13 residues. The V and J ends lost 5 bases and 1 base respectively, with 9 bases between them. CDR3 nucleotide sequence: TGCGCCAGCAGACTAGACCTTAACTATGGCTACACCTTC. Its translation: CASRLDLNYGYTF.

The chain uses TRBV10-3 and TRBJ2-5; 8 bases map to TRBD2. This CDR3 comprises 16 residues. V shed 1 base and J 5 bases; nucleotides not matched to a gene: 9. Per the germline V gene, CDR1 is ENHRY and CDR2 is SYGVKD. CDR3 sequence reads: CAISEFENLAGETQYF. The CDR3 DNA reads as TGTGCCATCAGTGAGTTCGAGAACTTAGCGGGGGAGACCCAGTACTTC.

For this clone: The sample holds other DNA sequences that translate to the same CDR3. The chain links TRBV18 to TRBJ2-5; 8 bases align to TRBD2. In germline, CDR1 is KGHSH, CDR2 LQKENI. This CDR3 spans 13 amino acids. Trimming removed 3 bases from V and 5 bases from J; junction bases left unmatched: 2. DNA for the CDR3: TGTGCCAGCTCACCCGGACTAGCCGAGACCCAGTACTTC. It specifies CASSPGLAETQYF.

The chain joins TRBV4-3 to TRBJ2-3; D not certain. Germline V lookup: CDR1 LGHNA, CDR2 YSLEER. The CDR3 contains 13 residues. V dropped 0 bases and J dropped 4 bases, with 5 bases sitting between them. The CDR3 region is CASSQDVADTQYF. Written as DNA, the CDR3 is TGCGCCAGCAGCCAAGATGTAGCAGATACGCAGTATTTT.

The genes are TRBV7-3 and TRBJ2-2, with TRBD2 matching 7 bases. Germline loops: CDR1 SGHTA, CDR2 FQGTGA. The V segment lost 2 bases and the J segment 0 bases; nucleotides outside the gene matches: 3. The CDR3 is 16 residues long. Here the CDR3 reads CASSLFAGANTGELFF. DNA of the CDR3: TGTGCCAGCAGCTTATTCGCGGGGGCGAACACCGGGGAGCTGTTTTTT.

J is TRBJ1-1 and V is TRBV18; D gene unclear. The CDR3 contains 15 residues. Germline V CDR1 and CDR2: KGHSH, LQKENI. Trimming stripped 5 bases from V and 1 base from J, with 14 bases between. CDR3 DNA: TGTGCCAGCTCAGAGCTTGGAGTTGAGAACACTGAAGCTTTCTTT. Translation gives CASSELGVENTEAFF.

This clone was detected only once. This CDR3 is CASSLGGPLSGRSSYEQYF. DNA of the CDR3: TGTGCCAGCAGCTTAGGTGGGCCCCTCAGCGGGAGGAGCTCCTACGAGCAGTACTTC. The J gene is TRBJ2-7, the V gene TRBV7-8; 9 positions match TRBD2. This CDR3 has 19 amino acids. From germline, CDR1 is SGHVS and CDR2 FQNEAQ. With 1 base clipped from V and 0 bases from J, the junction kept 13 bases outside the gene matches.

This chain links TRBV5-4 with TRBJ2-3; a possible D gene is TRBD2 (6 bases). CDR1 and CDR2 (germline): SGHNT, YYREEE (reference sequence). The CDR3 has 14 residues. Trimming pared 4 bases from V and 2 bases from J, leaving 11 bases between. The CDR3 nucleotides are TGTGCCAGCAGCCCGGGACTTATCACAGATACGCAGTATTTT. Encoded protein: CASSPGLITDTQYF.

The chain employs TRBV7-8 and TRBJ2-1; D gene ambiguous. CDR1 is SGHVS, CDR2 FQNEAQ, per germline. The V and J ends lost 1 base and 9 bases respectively, with 13 bases between them. The CDR3 has 14 residues. This CDR3 reads CASSLDKRIAEQFF. CDR3 nucleotide sequence: TGTGCCAGCAGCTTAGATAAGAGAATTGCTGAGCAGTTCTTC.

This chain connects TRBV6-6 to TRBJ2-6; no clear D gene. CDR1 is MNHNY, CDR2 SVGAGI, per germline (reference sequence). The CDR3 spans 14 residues. V was clipped by 5 bases and J by 2 bases, with 7 bases between them. The CDR3 sequence: CASSPPTGANVLTF. DNA for the CDR3: TGTGCCAGCAGTCCCCCCACTGGGGCCAACGTCCTGACTTTC.

The chain uses TRBV28 and TRBJ2-1; weak D call: TRBD2 (5 bases). The CDR3 has 17 amino acids. The germline V gene encodes CDR1 MDHEN and CDR2 SYDVKM. V shed 2 bases and J shed 5 bases, with 19 bases lying between them. CDR3 DNA: TGTGCCAGCAGTTTAGAAACCAAGGTCGGGGAAAACAATGAGCAGTTCTTC. This encodes CASSLETKVGENNEQFF.